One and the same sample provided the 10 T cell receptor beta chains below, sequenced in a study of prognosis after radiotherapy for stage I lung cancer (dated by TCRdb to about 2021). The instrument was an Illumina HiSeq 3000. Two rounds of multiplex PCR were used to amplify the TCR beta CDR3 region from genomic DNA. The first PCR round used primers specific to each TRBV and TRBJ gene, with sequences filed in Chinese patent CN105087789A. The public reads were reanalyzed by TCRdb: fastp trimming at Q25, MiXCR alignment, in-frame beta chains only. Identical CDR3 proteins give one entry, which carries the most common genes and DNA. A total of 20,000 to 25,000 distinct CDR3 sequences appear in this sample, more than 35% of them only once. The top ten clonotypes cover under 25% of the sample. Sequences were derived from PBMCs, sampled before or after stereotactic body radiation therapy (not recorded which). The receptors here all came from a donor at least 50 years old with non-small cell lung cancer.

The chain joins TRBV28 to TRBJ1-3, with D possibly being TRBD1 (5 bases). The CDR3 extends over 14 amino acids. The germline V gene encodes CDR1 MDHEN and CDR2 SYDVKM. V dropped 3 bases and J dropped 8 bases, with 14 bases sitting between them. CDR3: CASSFWGIVDTIYF. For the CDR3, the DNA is TGTGCCAGCAGTTTTTGGGGGATCGTAGACACCATATATTTT.

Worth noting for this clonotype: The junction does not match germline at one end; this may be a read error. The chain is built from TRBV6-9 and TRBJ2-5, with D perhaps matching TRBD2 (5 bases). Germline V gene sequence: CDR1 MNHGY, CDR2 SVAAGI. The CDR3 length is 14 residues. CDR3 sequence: CASSEGTTGETQYF. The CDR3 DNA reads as TGCGCCAGCAGTGAGGGAACCACGGGAGAGACCCAGTACTTC.

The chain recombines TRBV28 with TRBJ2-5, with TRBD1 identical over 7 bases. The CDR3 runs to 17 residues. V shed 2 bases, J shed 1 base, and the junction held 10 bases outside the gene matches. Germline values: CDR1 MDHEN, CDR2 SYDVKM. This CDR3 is CASSLIWSGGPQETQYF. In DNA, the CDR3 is TGTGCCAGCAGTTTAATATGGTCAGGGGGACCCCAAGAGACCCAGTACTTC.

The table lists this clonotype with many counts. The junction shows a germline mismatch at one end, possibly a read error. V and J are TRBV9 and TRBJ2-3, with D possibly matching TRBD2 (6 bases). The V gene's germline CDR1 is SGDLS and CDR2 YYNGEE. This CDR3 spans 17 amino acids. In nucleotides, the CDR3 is TGTGCCGGCAGCGGCGGGGCTTCGGGAATTTGGGGGGATACGCAGTATTTT. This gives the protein CAGSGGASGIWGDTQYF.

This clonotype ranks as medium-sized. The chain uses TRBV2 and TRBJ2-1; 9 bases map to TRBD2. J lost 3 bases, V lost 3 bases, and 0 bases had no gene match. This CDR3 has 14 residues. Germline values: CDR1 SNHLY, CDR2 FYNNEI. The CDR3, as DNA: TGTGCCAGCAGTGATAGCGGGAGCTACAATGAGCAGTTCTTC. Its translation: CASSDSGSYNEQFF.

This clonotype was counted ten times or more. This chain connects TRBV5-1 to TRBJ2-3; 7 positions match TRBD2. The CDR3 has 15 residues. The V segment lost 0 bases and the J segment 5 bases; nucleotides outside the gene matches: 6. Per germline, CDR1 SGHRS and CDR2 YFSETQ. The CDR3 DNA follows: TGCGCCAGCAGCTTGGGGGCTAGCGGACAAGATACGCAGTATTTT. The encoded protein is CASSLGASGQDTQYF.

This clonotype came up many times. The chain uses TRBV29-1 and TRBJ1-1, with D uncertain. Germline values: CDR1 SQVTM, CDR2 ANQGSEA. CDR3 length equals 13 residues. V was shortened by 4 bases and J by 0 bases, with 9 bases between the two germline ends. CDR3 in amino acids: CSVGLQMNTEAFF. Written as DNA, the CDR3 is TGCAGCGTTGGTCTCCAGATGAACACTGAAGCTTTCTTT.

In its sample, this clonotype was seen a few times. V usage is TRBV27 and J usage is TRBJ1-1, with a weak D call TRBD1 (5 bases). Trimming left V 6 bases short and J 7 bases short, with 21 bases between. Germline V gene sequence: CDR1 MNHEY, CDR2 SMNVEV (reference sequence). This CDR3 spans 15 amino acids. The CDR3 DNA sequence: TGTGCCAGCAGCGCAAACCGGCCAGGGCGGAGTGAAGCTTTCTTT. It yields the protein CASSANRPGRSEAFF.

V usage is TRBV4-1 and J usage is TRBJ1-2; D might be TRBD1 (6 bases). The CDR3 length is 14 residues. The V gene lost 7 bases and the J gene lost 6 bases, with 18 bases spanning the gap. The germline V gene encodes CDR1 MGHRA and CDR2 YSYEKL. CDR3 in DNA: TGCGCCAGCATACAGGGACGGGCATCTGATGGCTACACCTTC. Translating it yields CASIQGRASDGYTF.

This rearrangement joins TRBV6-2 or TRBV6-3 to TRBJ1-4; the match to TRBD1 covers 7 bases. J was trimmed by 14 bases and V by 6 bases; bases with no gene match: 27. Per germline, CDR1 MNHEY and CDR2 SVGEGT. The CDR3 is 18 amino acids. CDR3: CASRPRHRGTTNESGLFF. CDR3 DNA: TGTGCCAGCAGGCCTCGTCACAGGGGCACAACTAATGAGAGTGGGCTGTTTTTT.